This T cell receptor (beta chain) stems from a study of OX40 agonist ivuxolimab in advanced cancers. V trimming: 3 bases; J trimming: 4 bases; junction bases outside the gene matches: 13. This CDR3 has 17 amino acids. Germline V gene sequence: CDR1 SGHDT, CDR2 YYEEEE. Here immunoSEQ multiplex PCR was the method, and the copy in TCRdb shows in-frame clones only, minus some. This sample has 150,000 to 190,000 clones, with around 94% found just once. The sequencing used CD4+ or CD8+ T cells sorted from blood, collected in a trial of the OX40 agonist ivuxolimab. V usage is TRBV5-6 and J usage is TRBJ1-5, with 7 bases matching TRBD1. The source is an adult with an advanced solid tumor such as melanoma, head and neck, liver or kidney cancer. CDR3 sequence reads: CASSSSMTGWKNQPQHF. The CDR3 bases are TGTGCCAGCAGCTCCTCTATGACAGGGTGGAAGAATCAGCCCCAGCATTTT.